A single sample is the source of the 8 T cell receptor beta chains below, sequenced in a study of T-cell memory formation after mild COVID-19. TCRdb reprocessed the 5' RACE reads via MiXCR and lists one record per CDR3 protein. The sample yields about 470,000 distinct CDR3 sequences, about 23% seen once. Sequencing used PBMCs or a T cell subset sorted from them (not recorded which). These receptor sequences come from an adult woman who had mild COVID-19 (a few samples of this study predate the infection). Cell type and time point are not known.

Ten or more counts support this clonotype. The V call is TRBV27, the J call TRBJ2-3; the D gene could be TRBD1 or TRBD2 (6 bases each). Trimming took 5 bases from V and 3 from J, leaving 18 bases between them. The CDR3 totals 16 residues. Germline values: CDR1 MNHEY, CDR2 SMNVEV (reference sequence). The CDR3 DNA sequence: TGTGCCAGCAGTAGAACTAGCAGGGGTTCGACAGATACGCAGTATTTT. Its protein is CASSRTSRGSTDTQYF.

This clonotype was observed a handful of times. The gene calls are TRBV4-3 and TRBJ2-1, with TRBD2 identical over 9 bases. With 0 bases clipped from V and 0 bases from J, the junction kept 3 bases outside the gene matches. Germline-derived CDR1 and CDR2 are LGHNA and YSLEER. This CDR3 spans 17 amino acids. The DNA for the CDR3 is TGCGCCAGCAGCCAAGAAGGGCGGGAGGGCTCCTACAATGAGCAGTTCTTC. Translating gives CASSQEGREGSYNEQFF.

The V and J genes are TRBV10-3 and TRBJ1-5; TRBD1 matches 10 bases. This CDR3 is built from 16 residues. Germline trimming cut 4 bases from V and 3 bases from J; bases unmatched to any gene: 6. Germline lookup yields CDR1 ENHRY and CDR2 SYGVKD. The CDR3 region is CAISANGQGVNQPQHF. CDR3 DNA: TGTGCCATCAGTGCAAACGGACAGGGGGTCAATCAGCCCCAGCATTTT.

The chain links TRBV5-6 to TRBJ1-1; tentative D call: TRBD1 (5 bases). The CDR3 totals 13 residues. Germline CDR1 and CDR2: SGHDT and YYEEEE. Trimming pared 5 bases from V and 1 base from J, leaving 9 bases between. CDR3 coding DNA: TGTGCCAGCAGGTGGGGGTGGAACACTGAAGCTTTCTTT. Amino acids: CASRWGWNTEAFF.

This clonotype was recorded a few times. The chain links TRBV24-1 to TRBJ1-1; D possibly corresponds to TRBD1 (6 bases). Germline lookup yields CDR1 KGHDR and CDR2 SFDVKD. The CDR3 has 13 residues. Trimming took 4 bases from V and 1 from J, leaving 6 bases between them. This chain's CDR3 is CATSEQGNTEAFF. The CDR3 DNA follows: TGTGCCACCAGTGAACAGGGGAACACTGAAGCTTTCTTT.

The CDR3 nucleotides are TGTGCCACCAGCGGATATAGTGGCAATGAGCAGTTCTTC. Protein sequence: CATSGYSGNEQFF. The rearrangement links TRBV15 to TRBJ2-1; no clear D. The V gene lost 5 bases and the J gene lost 6 bases, with 11 bases spanning the gap. The CDR3 has 13 amino acids. Germline CDR1 reads LNHNV; CDR2 reads YYDKDF (reference sequence).

There are a few counts of this clonotype. The chain links TRBV24-1 to TRBJ2-2; the D is unclear. The V gene's germline CDR1 is KGHDR and CDR2 SFDVKD. V lost 0 bases, J lost 0 bases, and 7 bases lay in between. The CDR3 runs 16 residues. The CDR3 sequence: CATSDLSAPNTGELFF. In DNA, the CDR3 is TGTGCCACCAGTGATTTGTCCGCCCCGAACACCGGGGAGCTGTTTTTT.

There are a few counts of this clonotype. The chain joins TRBV19 to TRBJ2-7, with D unclear. Germline-derived CDR1 and CDR2 are LNHDA and SQIVND (reference sequence). Trimming removed 3 bases from V and 3 bases from J, with 15 bases in between. The CDR3 sequence is 15 residues long. The CDR3 protein is CASSIRLGMGYEQYF. CDR3 sequence (DNA): TGTGCCAGTAGTATTAGGCTAGGAATGGGCTACGAGCAGTACTTC.